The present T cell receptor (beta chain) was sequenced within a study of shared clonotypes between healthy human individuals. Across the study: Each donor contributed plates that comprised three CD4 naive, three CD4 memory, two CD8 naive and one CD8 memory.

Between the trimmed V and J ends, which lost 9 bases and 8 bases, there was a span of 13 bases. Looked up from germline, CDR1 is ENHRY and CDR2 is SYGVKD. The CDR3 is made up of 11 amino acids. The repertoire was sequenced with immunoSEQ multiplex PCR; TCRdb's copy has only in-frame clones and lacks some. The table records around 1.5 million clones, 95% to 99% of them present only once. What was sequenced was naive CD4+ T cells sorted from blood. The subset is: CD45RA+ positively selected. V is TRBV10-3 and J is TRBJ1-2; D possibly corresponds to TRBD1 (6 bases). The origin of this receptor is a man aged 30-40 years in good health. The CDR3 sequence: CAIQGGSGYTF. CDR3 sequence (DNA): TGTGCCATACAGGGCGGCTCCGGCTACACCTTC.